A single sample gave rise to the 14 T cell receptor beta chains below, sequenced in a study of blood T cell repertoires in COVID-19. Only in-frame clones appear in the TCRdb table, and some are missing; sequencing was by immunoSEQ multiplex PCR. The sample has some 530,000 clones; 80% to 90% are singletons. The specimen was peripheral blood. The receptor source for this set is a human donor in a cohort sampled during active COVID-19.

V usage is TRBV30 and J usage is TRBJ1-2; a possible D gene is TRBD1 (5 bases). Trimming took off 5 bases at V and 0 bases at J, with 10 bases between the two ends. The CDR3 contains 13 residues. Per germline, CDR1 GTSNPN and CDR2 SVGIG (reference sequence). The CDR3 coding sequence is TGTGCCTGGGATACAGGCGCTAACTATGGCTACACCTTC. Translated: CAWDTGANYGYTF. The full variable domain, completed using reference TRBV30 and TRBJ1-2, is SQTIHQWPATLVQPVGSPLSLECTVEGTSNPNLYWYRQAAGRGLQLLFYSVGIGQISSEVPQNLSASRPQDRQFILSSKKLLLSDSGFYLCAWDTGANYGYTFGSGTRLTVV.

The chain carries TRBV11-2 and TRBJ1-1; D not certain. V shed 3 bases and J shed 4 bases, with 12 bases lying between them. This CDR3 has 14 amino acids. CDR1 SGHAT and CDR2 FQNNGV come from the germline V gene. The CDR3: CASSLDGRGTEAFF. CDR3 coding DNA: TGTGCCAGCAGCTTGGATGGCAGAGGCACTGAAGCTTTCTTT.

J is TRBJ2-2 and V is TRBV28, with TRBD2 identical over 8 bases. J was trimmed by 0 bases and V by 6 bases; bases with no gene match: 3. The CDR3 totals 15 residues. In germline, CDR1 is MDHEN, CDR2 SYDVKM. CDR3 in DNA: TGTGCCAGCAGGTTGACTAGCGCGAACACCGGGGAGCTGTTTTTT. It specifies CASRLTSANTGELFF.

The chain uses TRBV10-2 and TRBJ2-5; tentative D call: TRBD1 (5 bases). This CDR3 has 16 residues. Trimming took off 3 bases at V and 4 bases at J, with 18 bases between the two ends. Germline V gene lookup returns CDR1 WSHSY and CDR2 SAAADI. The CDR3, as DNA: TGCGCCAGCAGTGACCATCCCTTGCAGGGTCTAGAGACCCAGTACTTC. Its protein product is CASSDHPLQGLETQYF.

The chain couples TRBV28 to TRBJ1-5; no reliable D call. V lost 7 bases to trimming and J lost 4 bases, with 23 bases between them. Germline loops: CDR1 MDHEN, CDR2 SYDVKM. The CDR3 is 17 residues long. CDR3 region: CASTDYGGRMHNQPQHF. For the CDR3, the DNA is TGTGCCAGCACCGACTACGGAGGCCGTATGCATAATCAGCCCCAGCATTTT.

The chain is built from TRBV7-6 and TRBJ1-2; the D gene is possibly TRBD1 (6 bases). The CDR3 totals 13 residues. The V and J ends lost 2 bases and 8 bases respectively, with 12 bases between them. Germline values: CDR1 SGHVS, CDR2 FNYEAQ. CDR3 bases: TGTGCCAGCAGCTTATCAGGGGCGAGAGGCTACACCTTC. Translated: CASSLSGARGYTF.

V and J are TRBV6-5 and TRBJ2-5; 7 bases are shared with TRBD1. The CDR3 consists of 13 residues. Germline V gene sequence: CDR1 MNHEY, CDR2 SVGAGI. The V segment lost 5 bases and the J segment 5 bases; nucleotides outside the gene matches: 5. The CDR3 reads CASSRQGGETQYF. The CDR3 DNA is TGTGCCAGCAGTAGACAGGGTGGGGAGACCCAGTACTTC.

This chain links TRBV11-2 with TRBJ1-1; D remains unclear. Between the trimmed V and J ends, which lost 5 bases and 3 bases, there was a span of 10 bases. This CDR3 region has 13 residues. In germline, CDR1 is SGHAT, CDR2 FQNNGV. CDR3 residues: CASSRIEHTEAFF. The CDR3 coding sequence is TGTGCCAGCAGCCGAATTGAGCACACTGAAGCTTTCTTT.

The gene calls are TRBV9 and TRBJ1-2; D call uncertain. CDR1 SGDLS and CDR2 YYNGEE come from the germline V gene. The germline V and J ends were trimmed by 0 bases and 0 bases, with 12 bases remaining between them. The CDR3 consists of 16 residues. This chain's CDR3 is CASSVVEEQPNYGYTF. The CDR3 bases are TGTGCCAGCAGCGTAGTGGAGGAGCAACCTAACTATGGCTACACCTTC.

V is TRBV7-3 and J is TRBJ2-4, with 7 bases that match TRBD2. The CDR3 has 15 amino acids. J gave up 6 bases and V 1 base, and 6 bases lay outside the gene matches. From germline, CDR1 is SGHTA and CDR2 FQGTGA. The CDR3 nucleotides are TGTGCCAGCAGCTTAAGCGGGGGATCGGGAAACATTCAGTACTTC. This translates into CASSLSGGSGNIQYF.

This chain uses TRBV5-1 with TRBJ2-5; 7 bases match TRBD2. The CDR3 has 16 residues. J lost 5 bases, V lost 4 bases, and 14 bases had no gene match. The V gene's germline CDR1 is SGHRS and CDR2 YFSETQ. The CDR3 is CASSLQPSTSAETQYF. As DNA, the CDR3 is TGCGCCAGCAGCCTACAACCGAGTACTAGCGCGGAGACCCAGTACTTC.

The chain combines TRBV21-1 with TRBJ2-7; the DNA was not used to check the table's D call, TRBD1. TRBV21-1 is labeled a pseudogene. CDR3 length equals 17 residues. In nucleotides, the CDR3 is TGTGCCAGCAGCCTCTCTAGGTCCCGGACAGACCACTACGAGCAGTACTTC. Translated: CASSLSRSRTDHYEQYF.

V is TRBV5-1 and J is TRBJ2-2; TRBD1 is a possible D gene (6 bases). The CDR3 loop spans 14 amino acids. In germline, CDR1 is SGHRS, CDR2 YFSETQ. V was pared by 4 bases and J by 4 bases, with 11 bases between. The CDR3, as DNA: TGCGCCAGCAGCAGAGAGGGGGTCACCGGGGAGCTGTTTTTT. The encoded protein is CASSREGVTGELFF. The whole variable domain, remainder taken from reference TRBV5-1 and TRBJ2-2, is KAGVTQTPRYLIKTRGQQVTLSCSPISGHRSVSWYQQTPGQGLQFLFEYFSETQRNKGNFPGRFSGRQFSNSRSEMNVSTLELGDSALYLCASSREGVTGELFFGEGSRLTVL.

This clone was detected only a few times. This chain links TRBV11-2 with TRBJ2-7; TRBD1 matches 10 bases. Germline lookup yields CDR1 SGHAT and CDR2 FQNNGV. Losses at the gene ends were 3 bases for V and 3 bases for J; bases not matched to a gene: 8. The CDR3 sequence is 16 residues long. The CDR3 region has the DNA TGTGCCAGCAGCTTGAAACCCGGGACAGGGGTCTACGAGCAGTACTTC. It yields the protein CASSLKPGTGVYEQYF.